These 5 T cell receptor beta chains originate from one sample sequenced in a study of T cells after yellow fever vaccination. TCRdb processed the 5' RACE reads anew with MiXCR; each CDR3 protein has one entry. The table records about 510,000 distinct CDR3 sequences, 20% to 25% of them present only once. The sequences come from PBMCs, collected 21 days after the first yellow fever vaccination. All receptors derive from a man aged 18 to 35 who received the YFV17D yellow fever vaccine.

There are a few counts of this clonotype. This CDR3 reads CASSRGGQGQETQYF. The DNA for the CDR3 is TGTGCCAGCAGCCGCGGCGGACAGGGGCAAGAGACCCAGTACTTC. V is TRBV5-4 and J is TRBJ2-5; 9 bases fit TRBD1. The CDR3 sequence is 15 residues long. The V gene's germline CDR1 is SGHNT and CDR2 YYREEE (reference sequence). V lost 4 bases, J lost 2 bases, and 6 bases stayed unmatched.

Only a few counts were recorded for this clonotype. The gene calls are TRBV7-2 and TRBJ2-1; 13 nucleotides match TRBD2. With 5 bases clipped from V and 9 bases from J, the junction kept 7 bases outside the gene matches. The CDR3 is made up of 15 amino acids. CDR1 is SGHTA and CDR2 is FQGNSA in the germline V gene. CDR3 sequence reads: CASSLGLAGSSEQFF. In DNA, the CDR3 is TGTGCCAGCAGCCTGGGACTAGCGGGGTCCAGTGAGCAGTTCTTC.

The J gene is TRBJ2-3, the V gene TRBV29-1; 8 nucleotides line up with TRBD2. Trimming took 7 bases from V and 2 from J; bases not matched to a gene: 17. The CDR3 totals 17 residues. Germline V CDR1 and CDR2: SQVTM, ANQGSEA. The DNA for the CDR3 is TGCAGCGGACTTTTGGTGGTTGCGGGGGGTATCACAGATACGCAGTATTTT. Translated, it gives CSGLLVVAGGITDTQYF.

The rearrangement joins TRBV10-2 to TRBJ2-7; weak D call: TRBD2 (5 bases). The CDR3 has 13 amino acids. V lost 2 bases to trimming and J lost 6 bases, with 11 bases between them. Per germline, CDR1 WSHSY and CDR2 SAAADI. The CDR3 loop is CASSERRGSEQYF. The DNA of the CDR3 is TGCGCCAGCAGTGAGAGACGGGGATCCGAGCAGTACTTC.

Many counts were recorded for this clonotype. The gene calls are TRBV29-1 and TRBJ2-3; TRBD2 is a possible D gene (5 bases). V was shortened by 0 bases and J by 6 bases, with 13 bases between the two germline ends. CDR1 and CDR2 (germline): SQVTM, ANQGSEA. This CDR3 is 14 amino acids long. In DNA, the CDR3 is TGCAGCGTTGAAGACCCCCGGAGGTCGGATACGCAGTATTTT. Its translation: CSVEDPRRSDTQYF.